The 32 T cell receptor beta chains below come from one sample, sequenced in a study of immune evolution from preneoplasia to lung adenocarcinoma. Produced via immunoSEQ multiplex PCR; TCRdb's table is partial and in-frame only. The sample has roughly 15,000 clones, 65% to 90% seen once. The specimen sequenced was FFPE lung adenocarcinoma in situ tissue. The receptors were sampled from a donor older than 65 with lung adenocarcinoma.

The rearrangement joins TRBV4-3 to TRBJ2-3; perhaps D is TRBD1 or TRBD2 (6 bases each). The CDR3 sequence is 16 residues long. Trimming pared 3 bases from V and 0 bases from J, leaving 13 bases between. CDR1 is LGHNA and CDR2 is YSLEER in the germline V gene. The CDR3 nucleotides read TGCGCCAGCAGCCAGGGGGCAAGCGGGAGCACAGATACGCAGTATTTT. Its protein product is CASSQGASGSTDTQYF.

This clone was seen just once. The CDR3: CASSVSYTGELFF. CDR3 DNA: TGCGCCAGCAGCGTCAGCTACACCGGGGAGCTGTTTTTT. V and J are TRBV5-1 and TRBJ2-2; D is ambiguous. Trimming shortened V by 4 bases and J by 3 bases, and 7 bases separated the two germline ends. The length of the CDR3 is 13 residues. Germline V gene lookup returns CDR1 SGHRS and CDR2 YFSETQ.

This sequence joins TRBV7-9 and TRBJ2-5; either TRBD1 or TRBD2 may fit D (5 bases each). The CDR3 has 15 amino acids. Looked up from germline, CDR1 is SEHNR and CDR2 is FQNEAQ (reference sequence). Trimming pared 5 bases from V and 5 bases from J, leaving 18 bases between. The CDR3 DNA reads TGTGCCAGCAGCCTACTCGGGACGGTTGGGGAGACCCAGTACTTC. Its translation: CASSLLGTVGETQYF.

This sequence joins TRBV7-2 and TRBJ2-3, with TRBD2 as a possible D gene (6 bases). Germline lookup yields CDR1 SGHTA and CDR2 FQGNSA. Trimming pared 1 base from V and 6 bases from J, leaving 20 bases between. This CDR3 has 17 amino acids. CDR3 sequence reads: CASSLGLVEVAGDTQYF. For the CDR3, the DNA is TGTGCCAGCAGCTTAGGTCTCGTCGAGGTGGCGGGGGATACGCAGTATTTT.

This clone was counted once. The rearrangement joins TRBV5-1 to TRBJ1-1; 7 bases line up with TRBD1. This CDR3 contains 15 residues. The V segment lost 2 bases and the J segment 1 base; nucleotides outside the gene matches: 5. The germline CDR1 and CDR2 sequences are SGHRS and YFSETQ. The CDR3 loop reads CASSFQGTANTEAFF. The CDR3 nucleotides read TGCGCCAGCAGCTTCCAGGGGACAGCGAACACTGAAGCTTTCTTT.

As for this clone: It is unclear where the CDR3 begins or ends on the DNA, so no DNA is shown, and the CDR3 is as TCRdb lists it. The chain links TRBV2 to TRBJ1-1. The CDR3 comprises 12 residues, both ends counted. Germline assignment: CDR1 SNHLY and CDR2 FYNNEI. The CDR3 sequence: CASSVVGAGSFF.

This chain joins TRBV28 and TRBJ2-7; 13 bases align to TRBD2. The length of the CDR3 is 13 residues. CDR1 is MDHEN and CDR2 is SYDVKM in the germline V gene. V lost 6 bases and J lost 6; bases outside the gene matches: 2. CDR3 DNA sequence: TGTGCCAGCAGATGGACTAGCGGGAGCGAGCAGTACTTC. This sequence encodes CASRWTSGSEQYF.

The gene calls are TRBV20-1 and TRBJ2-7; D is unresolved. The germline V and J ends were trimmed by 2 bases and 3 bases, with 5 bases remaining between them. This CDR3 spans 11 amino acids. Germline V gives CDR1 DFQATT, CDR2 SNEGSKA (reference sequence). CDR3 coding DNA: TGCAGTGCTAGATTCAGCTACGAGCAGTACTTC. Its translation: CSARFSYEQYF.

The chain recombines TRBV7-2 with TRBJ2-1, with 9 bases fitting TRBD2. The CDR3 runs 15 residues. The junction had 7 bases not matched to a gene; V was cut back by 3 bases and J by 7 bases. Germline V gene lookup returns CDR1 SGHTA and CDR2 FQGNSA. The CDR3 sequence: CASSLVAGELNEQFF. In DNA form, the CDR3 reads TGTGCCAGCAGCTTGGTAGCGGGAGAGTTGAATGAGCAGTTCTTC.

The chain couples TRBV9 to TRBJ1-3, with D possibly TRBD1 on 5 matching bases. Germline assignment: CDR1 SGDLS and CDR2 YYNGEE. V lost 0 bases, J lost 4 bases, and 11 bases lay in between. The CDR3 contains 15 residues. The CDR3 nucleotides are TGTGCCAGCAGCGTAGCTGCCAGGGAAGGAAACACCATATATTTT. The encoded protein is CASSVAAREGNTIYF.

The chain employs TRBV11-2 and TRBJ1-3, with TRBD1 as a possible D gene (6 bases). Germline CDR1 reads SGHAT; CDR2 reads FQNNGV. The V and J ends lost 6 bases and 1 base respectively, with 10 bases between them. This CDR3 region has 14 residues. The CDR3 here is CASRPTGSGNTIYF. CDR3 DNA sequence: TGTGCCAGCAGACCGACAGGTTCTGGAAACACCATATATTTT.

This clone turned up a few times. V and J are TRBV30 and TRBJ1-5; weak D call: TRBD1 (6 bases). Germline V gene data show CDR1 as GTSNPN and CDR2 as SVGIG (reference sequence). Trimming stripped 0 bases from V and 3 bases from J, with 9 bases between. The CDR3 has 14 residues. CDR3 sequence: CAWSVGGNNQPQHF. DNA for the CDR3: TGTGCCTGGAGTGTTGGGGGCAACAATCAGCCCCAGCATTTT.

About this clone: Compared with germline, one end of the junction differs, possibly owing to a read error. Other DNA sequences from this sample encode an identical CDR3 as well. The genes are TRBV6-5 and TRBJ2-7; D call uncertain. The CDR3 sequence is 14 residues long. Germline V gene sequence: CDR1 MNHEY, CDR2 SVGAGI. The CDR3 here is CASRPSLTLGEQYF. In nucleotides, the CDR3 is TGTGCCAGCAGGCCCTCCTTGACATTGGGCGAGCAATACTTC.

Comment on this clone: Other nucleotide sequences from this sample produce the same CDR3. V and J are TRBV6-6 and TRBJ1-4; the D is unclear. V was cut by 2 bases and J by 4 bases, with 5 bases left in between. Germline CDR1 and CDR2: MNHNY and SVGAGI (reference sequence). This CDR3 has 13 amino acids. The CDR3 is CASSYPNNEKLFF. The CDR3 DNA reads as TGTGCCAGCAGTTACCCCAATAATGAAAAACTGTTTTTT.

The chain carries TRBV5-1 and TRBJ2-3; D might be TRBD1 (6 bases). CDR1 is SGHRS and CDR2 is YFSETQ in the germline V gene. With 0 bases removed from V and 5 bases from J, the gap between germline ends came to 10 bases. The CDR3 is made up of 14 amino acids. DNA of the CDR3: TGCGCCAGCAGCTTGGGAGCAGGGGAAGATACGCAGTATTTT. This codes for CASSLGAGEDTQYF.

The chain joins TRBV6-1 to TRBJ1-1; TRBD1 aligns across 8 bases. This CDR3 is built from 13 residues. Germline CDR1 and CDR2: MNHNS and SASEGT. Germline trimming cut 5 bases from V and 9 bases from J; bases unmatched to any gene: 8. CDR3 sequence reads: CASSTDGTGQAFF. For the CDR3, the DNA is TGTGCCAGCAGTACGGACGGGACAGGCCAAGCTTTCTTT.

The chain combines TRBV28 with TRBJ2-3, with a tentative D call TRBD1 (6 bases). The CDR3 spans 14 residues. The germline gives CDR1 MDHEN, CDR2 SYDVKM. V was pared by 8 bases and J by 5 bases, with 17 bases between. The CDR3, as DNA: TGTGCCAGCTTACCGGGGCAGGGGATAGATACGCAGTATTTT. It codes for CASLPGQGIDTQYF.

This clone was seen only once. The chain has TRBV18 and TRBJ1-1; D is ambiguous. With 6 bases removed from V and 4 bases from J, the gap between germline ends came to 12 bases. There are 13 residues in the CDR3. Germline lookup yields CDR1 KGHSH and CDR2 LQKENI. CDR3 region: CASSVTGGTEAFF. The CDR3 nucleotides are TGTGCCAGCTCCGTAACTGGAGGCACTGAAGCTTTCTTT.

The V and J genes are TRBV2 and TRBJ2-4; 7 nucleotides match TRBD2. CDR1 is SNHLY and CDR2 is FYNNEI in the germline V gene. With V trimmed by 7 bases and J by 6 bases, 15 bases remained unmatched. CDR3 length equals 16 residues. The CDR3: CASTLEAGAAGNIQYF. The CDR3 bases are TGTGCCAGCACTCTAGAGGCGGGAGCAGCTGGAAACATTCAGTACTTC.

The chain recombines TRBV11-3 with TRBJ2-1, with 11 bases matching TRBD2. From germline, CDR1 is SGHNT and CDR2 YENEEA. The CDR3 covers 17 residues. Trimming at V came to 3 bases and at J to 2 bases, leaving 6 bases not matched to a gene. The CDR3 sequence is CASSFSSLAGAYNEQFF. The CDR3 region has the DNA TGTGCCAGCAGCTTCTCCTCACTAGCGGGAGCCTACAATGAGCAGTTCTTC. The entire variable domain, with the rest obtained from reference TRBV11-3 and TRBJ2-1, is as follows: EAGVVQSPRYKIIEKKQPVAFWCNPISGHNTLYWYLQNLGQGPELLIRYENEEAVDDSQLPKDRFSAERLKGVDSTLKIQPAELGDSAVYLCASSFSSLAGAYNEQFFGPGTRLTVL.

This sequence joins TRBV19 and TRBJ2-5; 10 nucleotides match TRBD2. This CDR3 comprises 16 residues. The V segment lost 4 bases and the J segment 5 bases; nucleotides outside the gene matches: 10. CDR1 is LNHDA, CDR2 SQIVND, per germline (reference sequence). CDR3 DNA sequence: TGTGCCAGTAGTAATCTAGCGGGAGTGGTATCGGAGACCCAGTACTTC. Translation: CASSNLAGVVSETQYF.

In DNA form, the CDR3 reads TGTGCCAGTAGTGTCGAAATGACCGGTAGCGGCTACACCTTC. It is translated as CASSVEMTGSGYTF. This chain links TRBV19 with TRBJ1-2; D ambiguous. V was shortened by 5 bases and J by 8 bases, with 18 bases between the two germline ends. Germline values: CDR1 LNHDA, CDR2 SQIVND (reference sequence). The CDR3 runs 14 residues.

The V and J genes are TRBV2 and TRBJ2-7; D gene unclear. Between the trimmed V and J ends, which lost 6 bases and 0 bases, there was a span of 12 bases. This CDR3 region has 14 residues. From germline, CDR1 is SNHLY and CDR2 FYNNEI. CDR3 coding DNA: TGTGCCAGCAGCGTGGGATTTATCTCCTACGAGCAGTACTTC. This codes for CASSVGFISYEQYF.

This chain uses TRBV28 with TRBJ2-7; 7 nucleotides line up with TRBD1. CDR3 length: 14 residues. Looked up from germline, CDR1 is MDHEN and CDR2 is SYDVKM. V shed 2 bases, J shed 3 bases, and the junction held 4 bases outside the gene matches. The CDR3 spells CASSLRGLRYEQYF. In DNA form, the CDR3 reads TGTGCCAGCAGTTTAAGGGGGCTGCGCTACGAGCAGTACTTC.

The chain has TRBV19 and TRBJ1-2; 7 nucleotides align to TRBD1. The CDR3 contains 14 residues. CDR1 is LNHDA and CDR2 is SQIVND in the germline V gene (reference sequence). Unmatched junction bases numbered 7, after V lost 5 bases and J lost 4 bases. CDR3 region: CASSQGGIGYGYTF. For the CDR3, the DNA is TGTGCCAGTAGTCAGGGGGGGATCGGCTATGGCTACACCTTC.

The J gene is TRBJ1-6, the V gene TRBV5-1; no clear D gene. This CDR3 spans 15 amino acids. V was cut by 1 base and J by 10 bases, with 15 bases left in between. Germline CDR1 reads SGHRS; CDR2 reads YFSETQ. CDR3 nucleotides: TGCGCCAGCAGCTTGTACCTCGAAAAACGCTCACCCCTCCACTTT. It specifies CASSLYLEKRSPLHF. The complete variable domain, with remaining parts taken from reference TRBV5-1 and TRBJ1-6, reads KAGVTQTPRYLIKTRGQQVTLSCSPISGHRSVSWYQQTPGQGLQFLFEYFSETQRNKGNFPGRFSGRQFSNSRSEMNVSTLELGDSALYLCASSLYLEKRSPLHFGNGTRLTVT.

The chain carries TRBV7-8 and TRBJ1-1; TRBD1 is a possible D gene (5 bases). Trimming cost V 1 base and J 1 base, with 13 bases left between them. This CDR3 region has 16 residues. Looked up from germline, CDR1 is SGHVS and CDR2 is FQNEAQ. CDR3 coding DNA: TGTGCCAGCAGCTTAGAGGCAGGGTGGGCGAACACTGAAGCTTTCTTT. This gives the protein CASSLEAGWANTEAFF.

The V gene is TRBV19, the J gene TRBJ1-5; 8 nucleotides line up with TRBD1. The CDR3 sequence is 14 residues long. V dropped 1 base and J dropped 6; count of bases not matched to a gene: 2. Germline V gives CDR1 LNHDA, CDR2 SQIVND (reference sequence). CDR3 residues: CASSIGTGRQPQHF. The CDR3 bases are TGTGCCAGTAGTATAGGGACAGGGCGTCAGCCCCAGCATTTT.

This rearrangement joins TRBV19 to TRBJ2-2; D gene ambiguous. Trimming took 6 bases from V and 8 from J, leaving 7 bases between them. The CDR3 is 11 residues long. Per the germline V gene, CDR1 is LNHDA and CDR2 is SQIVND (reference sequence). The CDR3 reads CASSLRGELFF. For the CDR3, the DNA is TGTGCCAGTAGCCTGAGAGGGGAGCTGTTTTTT.

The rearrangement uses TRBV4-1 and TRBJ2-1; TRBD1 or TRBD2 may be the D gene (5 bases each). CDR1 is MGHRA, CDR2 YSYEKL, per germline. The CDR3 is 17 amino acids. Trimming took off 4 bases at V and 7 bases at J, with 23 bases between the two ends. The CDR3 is CASSRGAGQPPGNEQFF. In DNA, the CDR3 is TGCGCCAGCAGCCGAGGGGCAGGCCAACCCCCTGGGAATGAGCAGTTCTTC.

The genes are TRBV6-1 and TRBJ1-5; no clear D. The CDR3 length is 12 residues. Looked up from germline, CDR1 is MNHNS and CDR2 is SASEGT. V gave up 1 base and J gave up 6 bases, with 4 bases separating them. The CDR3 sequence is CASSEGSQPQHF. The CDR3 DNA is TGTGCCAGCAGTGAAGGCTCTCAGCCCCAGCATTTT.

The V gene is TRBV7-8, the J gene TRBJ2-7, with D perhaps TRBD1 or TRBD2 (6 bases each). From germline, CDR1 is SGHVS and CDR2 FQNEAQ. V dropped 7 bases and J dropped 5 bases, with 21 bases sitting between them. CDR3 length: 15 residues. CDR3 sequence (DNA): TGTGCCAGCACCCTTAAAGGGGGGAAGTGGCACGAGCAGTACTTC. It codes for CASTLKGGKWHEQYF.